A single sample is the source of the 19 T cell receptor beta chains below, sequenced in a study of blood T cell repertoires in COVID-19. Method: immunoSEQ multiplex PCR; TCRdb's copy keeps in-frame clones and lacks some. The sample lists fewer than 200,000 clones, 80% to 85% seen once, with approximately 8% in the top ten. Material for sequencing was peripheral blood. The receptors come from a woman in her 70s with COVID-19, enrolled during active disease.

This sequence joins TRBV28 and TRBJ1-1; D is uncertain. The CDR3 contains 11 residues. V gave up 2 bases and J gave up 7 bases, with 5 bases separating them. Germline V gene data show CDR1 as MDHEN and CDR2 as SYDVKM. The CDR3 here is CASSLGLEAFF. The CDR3 region has the DNA TGTGCCAGCAGTTTAGGGCTTGAAGCTTTCTTT.

This clone has only a few counts. The V and J genes are TRBV7-3 and TRBJ1-1; 7 nucleotides align to TRBD1. The CDR3 extends over 14 amino acids. Trimming cost V 2 bases and J 6 bases; bases outside gene matches: 6. Germline lookup yields CDR1 SGHTA and CDR2 FQGTGA. In DNA form, the CDR3 reads TGTGCCAGCAGCTTATCGCGACAGGGCTCTGAAGCTTTCTTT. Translation: CASSLSRQGSEAFF.

This clone turned up a few times. V is TRBV11-3 and J is TRBJ2-5; D might be TRBD2 (5 bases). Germline V gene sequence: CDR1 SGHNT, CDR2 YENEEA. The V end was cut by 5 bases, the J end by 5 bases, with 12 bases between. The CDR3 has 13 amino acids. CDR3 sequence: CASSGRSGETQYF. CDR3 nucleotides: TGTGCCAGCAGCGGGAGAAGTGGTGAGACCCAGTACTTC.

The chain recombines TRBV7-2 with TRBJ1-2; 12 nucleotides align to TRBD1. The V gene's germline CDR1 is SGHTA and CDR2 FQGNSA. V lost 0 bases, J lost 8 bases, and 7 bases stayed unmatched. The CDR3 totals 16 residues. The CDR3 here is CASSLAGTGGAWGYTF. In DNA form, the CDR3 reads TGTGCCAGCAGCTTAGCCGGGACAGGGGGCGCTTGGGGCTACACCTTC.

V gene TRBV11-2 combines with J gene TRBJ1-4; D gene uncertain. V lost 5 bases, J lost 3 bases, and 10 bases lay in between. The CDR3 is 14 residues long. Germline lookup yields CDR1 SGHAT and CDR2 FQNNGV. The CDR3 bases are TGTGCCAGCAGCCCACGGAGTTCTAATGAAAAACTGTTTTTT. Residues: CASSPRSSNEKLFF.

The chain carries TRBV28 and TRBJ2-7, with 9 bases that match TRBD1. CDR1 MDHEN and CDR2 SYDVKM come from the germline V gene. V gave up 8 bases and J gave up 3 bases; unmatched junction bases: 11. The CDR3 contains 15 residues. This chain's CDR3 is CASGPRGTGNYEQYF. As DNA, the CDR3 is TGTGCCAGCGGCCCTAGGGGGACAGGGAACTACGAGCAGTACTTC.

The chain couples TRBV28 to TRBJ2-1; TRBD2 matches at 9 bases. The CDR3 has 15 amino acids. From germline, CDR1 is MDHEN and CDR2 SYDVKM. The V gene end was trimmed by 5 bases and the J gene end by 8 bases; junction bases not matched to a gene: 10. The CDR3, as DNA: TGTGCCAGCAGTCTTAGCGGGGGAGCCATGTATGAGCAGTTCTTC. This codes for CASSLSGGAMYEQFF.

This clone has only one observation. The chain employs TRBV27 and TRBJ2-1; maybe TRBD2 (5 bases). The CDR3 contains 16 residues. The germline gives CDR1 MNHEY, CDR2 SMNVEV (reference sequence). V shed 2 bases and J shed 10 bases, with 21 bases lying between them. CDR3 protein: CASSLASGFALMEQFF. CDR3 nucleotide sequence: TGTGCCAGCAGTTTAGCCTCGGGATTCGCCCTAATGGAGCAGTTCTTC.

This clone was observed a handful of times. The chain employs TRBV30 and TRBJ1-2, with TRBD1 matching 8 bases. Germline CDR1 is GTSNPN and CDR2 is SVGIG (reference sequence). The CDR3 runs to 16 residues. The J segment lost 2 bases and the V segment lost 3 bases, leaving 11 bases of the junction unmatched. CDR3 protein: CAWRNERTGYNYGYTF. CDR3 DNA sequence: TGTGCCTGGAGAAATGAGAGGACAGGGTACAACTATGGCTACACCTTC.

The gene calls are TRBV19 and TRBJ2-2; perhaps TRBD2 as D (6 bases). The length of the CDR3 is 15 residues. Germline CDR1 and CDR2: LNHDA and SQIVND (reference sequence). V was pared by 7 bases and J by 7 bases, with 19 bases between. The CDR3 is CASMEPGRRHGELFF. The CDR3 bases are TGTGCCAGTATGGAGCCAGGGAGGCGGCACGGGGAGCTGTTTTTT.

The gene calls are TRBV18 and TRBJ1-6, with 9 bases matching TRBD1. V dropped 2 bases and J dropped 8; count of bases not matched to a gene: 1. The germline CDR1 and CDR2 sequences are KGHSH and LQKENI. The CDR3 loop spans 14 amino acids. In nucleotides, the CDR3 is TGTGCCAGCTCACCAACAGGGGGCGATTCACCCCTCCACTTT. This gives the protein CASSPTGGDSPLHF. The full variable domain, completed using reference TRBV18 and TRBJ1-6, is NAGVMQNPRHLVRRRGQEARLRCSPMKGHSHVYWYRQLPEEGLKFMVYLQKENIIDESGMPKERFSAEFPKEGPSILRIQQVVRGDSAAYFCASSPTGGDSPLHFGNGTRLTVT.

This clone has just a few counts. The genes are TRBV3-1 (or the pseudogene TRBV3-2) and TRBJ2-7, with a weak D call TRBD1 (6 bases). This CDR3 region has 12 residues. CDR1 and CDR2 (germline): LGHDT, YNNKEL (reference sequence). The V end was cut by 0 bases, the J end by 8 bases, with 8 bases between. The CDR3 region is CASSQEQGKQYF. CDR3 bases: TGTGCCAGCAGCCAAGAACAGGGAAAGCAGTACTTC.

This chain connects TRBV27 to TRBJ2-5; 9 nucleotides align to TRBD1. Germline values: CDR1 MNHEY, CDR2 SMNVEV (reference sequence). Trimming cost V 2 bases and J 5 bases; bases outside gene matches: 12. The CDR3 extends over 17 amino acids. The DNA of the CDR3 is TGTGCCAGCAGTTTAACCCGTAAACAGGGGGCACAGGAGACCCAGTACTTC. Translated: CASSLTRKQGAQETQYF.

J is TRBJ2-7 and V is TRBV9, with 9 bases identical to TRBD1. The CDR3 length is 15 residues. Per the germline V gene, CDR1 is SGDLS and CDR2 is YYNGEE. V shed 3 bases, J shed 6 bases, and the junction held 10 bases outside the gene matches. The CDR3 region has the DNA TGTGCCAGCAGCGCACTAGGACAGGGGCTAGGCGAGCAGTACTTC. It specifies CASSALGQGLGEQYF.

CDR3 sequence reads: CASSLPGEQGKTQYF. The CDR3 bases are TGTGCCAGCAGTTTACCCGGGGAACAGGGAAAGACCCAGTACTTC. The chain is built from TRBV28 and TRBJ2-5; perhaps TRBD1 as D (6 bases). The ends were cut back, 2 bases at V and 6 bases at J, with 16 bases in the middle. Per the germline V gene, CDR1 is MDHEN and CDR2 is SYDVKM. The CDR3 extends over 15 amino acids.

This clone showed up just a few times. The chain is built from TRBV6-5 and TRBJ1-5; D gene uncertain. With 0 bases removed from V and 2 bases from J, the gap between germline ends came to 8 bases. Germline assignment: CDR1 MNHEY and CDR2 SVGAGI. This CDR3 contains 15 residues. For the CDR3, the DNA is TGTGCCAGCAGTTACTCTTTCGGGGGCAATCAGCCCCAGCATTTT. Translating it yields CASSYSFGGNQPQHF.

The CDR3: CASSSYRTGSYGYTF. CDR3 sequence (DNA): TGTGCCAGCAGCTCGTATCGGACAGGGAGCTATGGCTACACCTTC. The genes are TRBV5-6 and TRBJ1-2, with 8 nucleotides matching TRBD1. The junction had 8 bases not matched to a gene; V was cut back by 3 bases and J by 4 bases. Germline-derived CDR1 and CDR2 are SGHDT and YYEEEE. The CDR3 contains 15 residues.

The V gene is TRBV19, the J gene TRBJ1-1, with TRBD1 as a possible D gene (5 bases). Germline-derived CDR1 and CDR2 are LNHDA and SQIVND (reference sequence). This CDR3 spans 15 amino acids. The V end was cut by 5 bases, the J end by 0 bases, with 13 bases between. CDR3 amino acids: CASSRLGTVNTEAFF. CDR3 sequence (DNA): TGTGCCAGTAGTCGACTAGGGACGGTGAACACTGAAGCTTTCTTT.

V usage is TRBV6-5 and J usage is TRBJ2-4; D gene unclear. Looked up from germline, CDR1 is MNHEY and CDR2 is SVGAGI. The V end was cut by 8 bases, the J end by 7 bases, with 21 bases between. This CDR3 region has 15 residues. The CDR3 region has the DNA TGTGCCAGCTCCCAAGTGGGCAGGCGTCTGAACATTCAGTACTTC. It translates to CASSQVGRRLNIQYF.